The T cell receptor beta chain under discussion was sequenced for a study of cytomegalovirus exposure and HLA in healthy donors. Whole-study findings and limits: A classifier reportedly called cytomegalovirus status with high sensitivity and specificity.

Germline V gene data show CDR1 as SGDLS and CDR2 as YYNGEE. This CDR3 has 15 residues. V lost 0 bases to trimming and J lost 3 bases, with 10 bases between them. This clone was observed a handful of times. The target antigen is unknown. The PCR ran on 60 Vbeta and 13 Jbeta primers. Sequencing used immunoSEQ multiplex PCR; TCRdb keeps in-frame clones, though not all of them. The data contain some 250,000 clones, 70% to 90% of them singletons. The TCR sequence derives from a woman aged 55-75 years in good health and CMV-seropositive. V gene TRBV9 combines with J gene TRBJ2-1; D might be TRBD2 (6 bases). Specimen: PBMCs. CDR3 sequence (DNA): TGTGCCAGCAGCGTAGATGTAGCGGTCTACAATGAGCAGTTCTTC. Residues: CASSVDVAVYNEQFF.